This T cell receptor beta chain was recorded in a study of blood T cell repertoires in COVID-19. The data were produced by immunoSEQ multiplex PCR, yet TCRdb's version contains in-frame clones alone and is incomplete. The data hold some 290,000 clones, with almost 90% observed a single time. V gave up 6 bases and J gave up 3 bases; unmatched junction bases: 0. This CDR3 region has 13 residues. From germline, CDR1 is WNHNN and CDR2 SYGVQD (reference sequence). The origin of this receptor is a woman in her thirties or forties with COVID-19, enrolled during active disease. The chain combines TRBV10-1 with TRBJ1-1; 11 bases are shared with TRBD1. Sequencing was carried out using peripheral blood. For the CDR3, the DNA is TGCGCCAGCAGGGACAGGGGGCACACTGAAGCTTTCTTT. Its protein is CASRDRGHTEAFF.